The clone carrying this T cell receptor (beta chain) was counted between two and nine times. Its antigen is undetermined. TCRdb analysed the 5' RACE reads with MiXCR anew, one entry per CDR3 protein. The table shows about 190,000 distinct CDR3 sequences, with approximately 15% occurring only once. The data are from a study of identical twins. Study-wide points: In monozygotic twins, models underestimated the sharing of out-of-frame TCR alpha.

This sample also appeared in a second study, on T cells expressing NK-cell markers.

The source of this sequence is a woman aged 18-35 years in good health. Material: CD8+ T cells sorted from blood.

CDR3: CASSTGLYYNEQFF. The CDR3 bases are TGTGCCAGCAGCACGGGTCTCTACTACAATGAGCAGTTCTTC. The gene calls are TRBV11-2 and TRBJ2-1, with D hard to call. This CDR3 spans 14 amino acids. The germline CDR1 and CDR2 sequences are SGHAT and FQNNGV. Deletions cut 5 bases from V and 3 bases from J, with 11 bases between.